Below are 14 T cell receptor beta chains sequenced from a single sample in a study of blood T cells in healthy people across ages. A sample-barcoded 5' primer and a J-beta primer mix were used in a second PCR of roughly 7 to 12 cycles. TCRdb fed the 5' RACE reads into MiXCR, producing one record per CDR3 protein. The repertoire holds over 1,500,000 distinct CDR3 sequences, with 40% to 55% as singletons. Specimen: blood. These receptor sequences come from a woman aged 40 to 55 in good health.

This chain uses TRBV13 with TRBJ2-1, with TRBD2 matching 12 bases. CDR3 length equals 16 residues. V shed 5 bases, J shed 4 bases, and the junction held 6 bases outside the gene matches. From germline, CDR1 is PRHDT and CDR2 FYEKMQ (reference sequence). The chain's CDR3 is CASSETSGGLYNEQFF. As DNA, the CDR3 is TGTGCCAGCAGCGAGACTAGCGGGGGATTATACAATGAGCAGTTCTTC.

The chain has TRBV6-4 and TRBJ1-2, with D unclear. Trimming shortened V by 6 bases and J by 1 base, and 9 bases separated the two germline ends. The CDR3 is made up of 13 amino acids. CDR1 is MRHNA and CDR2 is SNTAGT in the germline V gene. CDR3 nucleotide sequence: TGTGCCAGCAGCGGATCCATTAACTATGGCTACACCTTC. It translates to CASSGSINYGYTF.

The V call is TRBV6-6, the J call TRBJ1-5; D call uncertain. This CDR3 contains 17 residues. The V gene's germline CDR1 is MNHNY and CDR2 SVGAGI (reference sequence). V was trimmed by 6 bases and J by 1 base, leaving 19 bases between them. The CDR3: CASSPPSGVASNQPQHF. CDR3 in DNA: TGTGCCAGCAGCCCCCCCTCGGGAGTAGCGAGCAATCAGCCCCAGCATTTT.

The chain employs TRBV11-2 and TRBJ1-2; D call uncertain. Germline V lookup: CDR1 SGHAT, CDR2 FQNNGV. Trimming took off 5 bases at V and 4 bases at J, with 14 bases between the two ends. The CDR3 sequence is 14 residues long. Here the CDR3 reads CASSAVSGSYGYTF. DNA for the CDR3: TGTGCCAGCAGCGCAGTATCGGGGTCCTATGGCTACACCTTC.

The rearrangement links TRBV15 to TRBJ1-4; no firm D call. CDR3 length: 18 amino acids. Deletions cut 3 bases from V and 0 bases from J, with 17 bases between. Germline V gives CDR1 LNHNV, CDR2 YYDKDF (reference sequence). As DNA, the CDR3 is TGTGCCACCAGCAGGCCGGGTTTGTGGAGGGCAACTAATGAAAAACTGTTTTTT. It yields the protein CATSRPGLWRATNEKLFF.

The rearrangement uses TRBV9 and TRBJ2-3, with 10 bases lining up with TRBD2. The V segment lost 3 bases and the J segment 2 bases; nucleotides outside the gene matches: 9. The CDR3 length is 17 residues. CDR1 SGDLS and CDR2 YYNGEE come from the germline V gene. The DNA for the CDR3 is TGTGCCAGCAGCGGCCCCTTAGCGGGGGGACCCACAGATACGCAGTATTTT. Protein: CASSGPLAGGPTDTQYF.

This sequence joins TRBV10-3 and TRBJ2-5, with D perhaps TRBD2 (5 bases). The J call is doubtful: the DNA matches TRBJ2-7 better. The CDR3 is 15 amino acids. Germline assignment: CDR1 ENHRY and CDR2 SYGVKD. The CDR3 DNA reads as TGTGCCATCAGTGCCGGGATAGGTGCGCCCTACGAGCAGTACTTC. Translating gives CAISAGIGAPYEQYF.

This clonotype was seen a few times. This chain connects TRBV4-3 to TRBJ2-1; no firm D call. Trimming removed 1 base at V and 9 bases at J, with 13 bases between. This CDR3 is built from 14 residues. The germline V gene has CDR1 LGHNA and CDR2 YSLEER. CDR3 bases: TGCGCCAGCAGCCAAGGTCCTAGGATGGGTGAGCAGTTCTTC. It yields the protein CASSQGPRMGEQFF.

The chain carries TRBV7-3 and TRBJ2-3; the match to TRBD1 covers 10 bases. The CDR3 length is 14 residues. Per the germline V gene, CDR1 is SGHTA and CDR2 is FQGTGA. V lost 4 bases and J lost 4; bases outside the gene matches: 2. CDR3: CASSSGTGADTQYF. In DNA, the CDR3 is TGTGCCAGCAGCTCCGGGACAGGGGCAGATACGCAGTATTTT. The full variable domain, with the rest looked up from reference TRBV7-3 and TRBJ2-3, is GAGVSQTPSNKVTEKGKYVELRCDPISGHTALYWYRQSLGQGPEFLIYFQGTGAADDSGLPNDRFFAVRPEGSVSTLKIQRTERGDSAVYLCASSSGTGADTQYFGPGTRLTVL.

This clonotype has a single count. The CDR3 coding sequence is TGCAGCGTAAGCTCCAGGGGAACTGAAGCTTTCTTT. Its protein product is CSVSSRGTEAFF. The chain recombines TRBV29-1 with TRBJ1-1; D possibly corresponds to TRBD1 (6 bases). This CDR3 region has 12 residues. The germline gives CDR1 SQVTM, CDR2 ANQGSEA. V was shortened by 6 bases and J by 5 bases, with 13 bases between the two germline ends.

This clonotype has only one observation. The chain combines TRBV5-1 with TRBJ2-1; D could derive from TRBD1 or TRBD2 (6 bases each). The CDR3 consists of 15 residues. With 4 bases removed from V and 1 base from J, the gap between germline ends came to 12 bases. CDR1 and CDR2 from the germline V gene are SGHRS and YFSETQ. The CDR3 nucleotides are TGCGCCAGCAGCGAGGCGGGGACATCCTACAATGAGCAGTTCTTC. Its translation: CASSEAGTSYNEQFF.

This clonotype was seen at least ten times. This chain joins TRBV6-6 and TRBJ2-7, with TRBD2 matching 12 bases. The CDR3 extends over 15 amino acids. V was pared by 6 bases and J by 2 bases, with 5 bases of the junction left unmatched. In germline, CDR1 is MNHNY, CDR2 SVGAGI (reference sequence). CDR3 region: CASSSGLAGPYEQYF. Written as DNA, the CDR3 is TGTGCCAGCAGCTCCGGACTAGCGGGACCCTACGAGCAGTACTTC.

Only a few counts were recorded for this clonotype. This chain's CDR3 is CASWGGSTDTQYF. The CDR3, as DNA: TGTGCCAGCTGGGGGGGGAGCACAGATACGCAGTATTTT. The chain has TRBV6-5 and TRBJ2-3, with 7 bases matching TRBD2. Germline CDR1 MNHEY, CDR2 SVGAGI. Trimming at V came to 8 bases and at J to 0 bases, leaving 2 bases not matched to a gene. The CDR3 is made up of 13 amino acids.

A single count supports this clonotype. V gene TRBV7-2 combines with J gene TRBJ2-1; a possible D gene is TRBD2 (5 bases). Germline V CDR1 and CDR2: SGHTA, FQGNSA. V lost 5 bases and J 13 bases, leaving 24 bases between the germline ends. CDR3 length: 15 amino acids. CDR3 in DNA: TGTGCCAGCAGCCCTAGGGTTCTAGCCGGGGAGACCCAGTTCTTC. Translated, it gives CASSPRVLAGETQFF.